This T cell receptor (beta chain) was recovered during a study of patients and donors after allogeneic stem cell transplantation. One entry per CDR3 protein results from TCRdb running MiXCR on the RT-PCR reads. The profile covers roughly 880,000 distinct CDR3 sequences, with around 17% appearing a single time and around 6% taken by the ten largest. CDR3 length equals 13 residues. V lost 5 bases and J lost 5, with 12 bases in between. Per germline, CDR1 SGHTA and CDR2 FQGNSA. This clonotype was seen a few times. This clonotype originated in a human donor who was either an allogeneic HSCT recipient or a stem cell or donor lymphocyte infusion donor (not recorded which). It is not recorded whose cells these are; they may come from a transplant donor. This chain connects TRBV7-2 to TRBJ2-5; D gene unclear. The source material was blood, either unsorted or a sorted T cell fraction (not recorded which). The CDR3 DNA is TGTGCCAGCAGCCCCTGGATCGTGGAGACCCAGTACTTC. Protein sequence: CASSPWIVETQYF. Supplemented by reference TRBV7-2 and TRBJ2-5, the full variable domain reads GAGVSQSPSNKVTEKGKDVELRCDPISGHTALYWYRQSLGQGLEFLIYFQGNSAPDKSGLPSDRFSAERTGGSVSTLTIQRTQQEDSAVYLCASSPWIVETQYFGPGTRLLVL.